The sample holds a few counts of the clone carrying this T cell receptor beta chain. Its antigen is unidentified. The data belong to a study of memory CD4+ T cells and cytomegalovirus serostatus. Study details: Of the healthy Belgian adults, eight or nine were CMV seropositive and 24 seronegative.

The sort gate was single viable CD3+CD4+CD8-CD45RO+ cells for memory CD4+ T cells. Donors' CMV status reflects serum IgG against pp150, pp28, p38, p52. Study results and limitations: CMV serostatus prediction reached median AUC about 0.96, or 0.93 with US-trained model. 67 of 164 known CMV-associated TCRbeta sequences appeared in CD4+ memory.

V shed 6 bases and J shed 2 bases, with 11 bases lying between them. Germline values: CDR1 MNHEY, CDR2 SVGAGI. CDR3 length: 14 amino acids. This table comes from immunoSEQ multiplex PCR, and its TCRdb copy is limited to in-frame clones, with some not included. Of some 60,000 clones listed, about 81% are singletons. J is TRBJ1-5 and V is TRBV6-5, with D perhaps matching TRBD1 (5 bases). This TCR came from an adult in good health and CMV-seronegative. Sequenced sample: memory CD4+ T cells from blood. CDR3 nucleotides: TGTGCCAGCAGCAGGGATGTCGGCAATCAGCCCCAGCATTTT. Translated, it gives CASSRDVGNQPQHF.